This T cell receptor (beta chain) was identified during a study of radiotherapy plus CTLA-4 blockade in lung cancer. Overall study context: Disease control was achieved by approximately 32% of patients, and objective responses by 15% to 20%.

CDR1 and CDR2 (germline): SGHTA, FQGNSA. The V end lost 4 bases, the J end lost 9 bases, and 15 bases lay between the germline ends. The CDR3 contains 13 residues. Assay: immunoSEQ multiplex PCR; the TCRdb copy retains only in-frame clones and omits some. Here the sample spans tens of thousands of clones, 70% to 85% being singletons. Ipilimumab-mediated CTLA-4 blockade plus focal radiation was given to patients having chemo-refractory metastatic non-small-cell lung cancer. This specimen was peripheral blood, taken from a patient treated with radiotherapy plus ipilimumab. This sequence originates from a human donor with non-small cell lung cancer who had a complete response to radiotherapy plus ipilimumab. The chain combines TRBV7-2 with TRBJ1-2; D gene ambiguous. CDR3 sequence reads: CASSSENWGSYTF. The CDR3 DNA reads as TGTGCCAGCAGCTCCGAAAATTGGGGTAGCTACACCTTC. Variable domain in full (rest from reference TRBV7-2 and TRBJ1-2): GAGVSQSPSNKVTEKGKDVELRCDPISGHTALYWYRQSLGQGLEFLIYFQGNSAPDKSGLPSDRFSAERTGGSVSTLTIQRTQQEDSAVYLCASSSENWGSYTFGSGTRLTVV.